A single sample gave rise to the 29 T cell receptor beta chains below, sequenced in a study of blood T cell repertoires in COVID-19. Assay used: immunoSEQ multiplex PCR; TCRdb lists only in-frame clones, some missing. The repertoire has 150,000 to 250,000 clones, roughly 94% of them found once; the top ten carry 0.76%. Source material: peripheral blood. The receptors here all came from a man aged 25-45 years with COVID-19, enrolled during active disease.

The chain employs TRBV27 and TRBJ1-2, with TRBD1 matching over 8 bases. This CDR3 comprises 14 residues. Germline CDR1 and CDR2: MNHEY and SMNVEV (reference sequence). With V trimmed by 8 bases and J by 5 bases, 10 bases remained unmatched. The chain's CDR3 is CASGRQGREYGYTF. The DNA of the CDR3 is TGTGCCAGCGGACGACAGGGGAGGGAGTATGGCTACACCTTC.

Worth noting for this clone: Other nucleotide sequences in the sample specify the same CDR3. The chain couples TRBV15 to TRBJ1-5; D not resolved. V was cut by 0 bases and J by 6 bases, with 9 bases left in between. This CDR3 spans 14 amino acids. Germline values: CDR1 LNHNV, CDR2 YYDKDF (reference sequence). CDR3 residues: CATSREGGSQPQHF. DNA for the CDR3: TGTGCCACCAGCAGAGAGGGAGGGAGTCAGCCCCAGCATTTT.

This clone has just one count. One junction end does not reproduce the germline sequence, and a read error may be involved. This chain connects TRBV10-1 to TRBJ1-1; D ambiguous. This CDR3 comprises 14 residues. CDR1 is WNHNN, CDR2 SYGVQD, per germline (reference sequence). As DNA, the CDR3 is TGCGCCAGCAGTGAGGGCCCTCTGAAGACTGAAGCTTTCTTT. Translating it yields CASSEGPLKTEAFF.

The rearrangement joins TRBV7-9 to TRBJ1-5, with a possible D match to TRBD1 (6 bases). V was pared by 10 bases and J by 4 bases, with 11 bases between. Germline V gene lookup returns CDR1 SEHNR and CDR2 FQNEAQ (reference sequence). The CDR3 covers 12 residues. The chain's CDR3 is CATSDSNQPQHF. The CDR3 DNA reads TGTGCCACCTCGGACAGTAATCAGCCCCAGCATTTT.

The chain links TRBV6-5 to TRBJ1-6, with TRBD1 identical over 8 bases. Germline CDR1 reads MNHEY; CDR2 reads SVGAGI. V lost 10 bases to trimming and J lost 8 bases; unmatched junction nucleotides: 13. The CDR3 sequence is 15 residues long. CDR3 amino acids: CAIKGGRGLDSPLHF. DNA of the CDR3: TGTGCCATTAAGGGGGGCAGGGGGCTCGATTCACCCCTCCACTTT.

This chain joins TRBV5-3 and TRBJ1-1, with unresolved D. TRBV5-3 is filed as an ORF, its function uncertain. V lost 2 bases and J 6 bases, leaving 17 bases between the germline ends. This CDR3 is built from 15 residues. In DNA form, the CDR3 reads TGTGCCAGAAGCTTTCGACTCCGGACTGACCCTGAAGCTTTCTTT. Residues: CARSFRLRTDPEAFF.

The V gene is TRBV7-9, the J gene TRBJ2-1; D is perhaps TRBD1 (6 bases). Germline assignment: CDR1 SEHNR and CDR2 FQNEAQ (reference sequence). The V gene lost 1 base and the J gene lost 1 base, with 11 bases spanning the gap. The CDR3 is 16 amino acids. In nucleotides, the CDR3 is TGTGCCAGCAGCTTAGTAGTCCAGGGGTCCTACAATGAGCAGTTCTTC. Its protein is CASSLVVQGSYNEQFF.

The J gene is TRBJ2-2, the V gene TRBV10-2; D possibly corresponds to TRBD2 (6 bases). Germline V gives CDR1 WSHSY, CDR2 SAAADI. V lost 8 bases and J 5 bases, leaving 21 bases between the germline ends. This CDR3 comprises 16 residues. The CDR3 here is CASRHGSAGRTGELFF. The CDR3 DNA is TGCGCCAGCCGCCATGGGTCGGCAGGGAGGACCGGGGAGCTGTTTTTT.

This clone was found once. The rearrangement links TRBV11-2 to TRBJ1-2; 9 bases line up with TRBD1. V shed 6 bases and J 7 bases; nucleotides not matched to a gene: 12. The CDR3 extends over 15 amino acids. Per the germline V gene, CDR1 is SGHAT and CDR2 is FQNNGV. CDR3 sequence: CASSSPGQGSSGYTF. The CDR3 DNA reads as TGTGCCAGCAGTTCTCCGGGACAGGGATCGAGTGGCTACACCTTC.

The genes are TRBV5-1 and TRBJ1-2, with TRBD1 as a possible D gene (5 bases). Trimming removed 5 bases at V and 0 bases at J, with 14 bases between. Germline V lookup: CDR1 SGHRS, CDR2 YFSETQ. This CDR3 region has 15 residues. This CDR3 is CASRLDRPTNYGYTF. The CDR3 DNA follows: TGCGCCAGCAGACTTGACAGACCCACTAACTATGGCTACACCTTC.

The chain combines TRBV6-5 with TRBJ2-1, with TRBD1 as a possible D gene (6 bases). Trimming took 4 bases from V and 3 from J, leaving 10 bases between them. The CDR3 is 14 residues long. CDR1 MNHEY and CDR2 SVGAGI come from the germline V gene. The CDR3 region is CASSSTGNYNEQFF. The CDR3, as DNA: TGTGCCAGCAGTTCCACAGGGAACTACAATGAGCAGTTCTTC.

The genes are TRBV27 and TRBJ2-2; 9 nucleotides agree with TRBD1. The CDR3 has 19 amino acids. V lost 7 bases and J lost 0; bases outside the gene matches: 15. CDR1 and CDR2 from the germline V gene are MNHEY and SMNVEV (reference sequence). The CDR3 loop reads CASKEKGTGRKANTGELFF. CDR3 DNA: TGTGCCAGCAAGGAGAAGGGGACAGGGAGGAAAGCGAACACCGGGGAGCTGTTTTTT.

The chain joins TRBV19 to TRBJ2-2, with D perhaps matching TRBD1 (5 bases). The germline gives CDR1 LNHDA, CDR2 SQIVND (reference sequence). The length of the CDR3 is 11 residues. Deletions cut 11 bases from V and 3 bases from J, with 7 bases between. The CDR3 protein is CAARDTGELFF. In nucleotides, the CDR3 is TGTGCCGCCAGGGACACCGGGGAGCTGTTTTTT.

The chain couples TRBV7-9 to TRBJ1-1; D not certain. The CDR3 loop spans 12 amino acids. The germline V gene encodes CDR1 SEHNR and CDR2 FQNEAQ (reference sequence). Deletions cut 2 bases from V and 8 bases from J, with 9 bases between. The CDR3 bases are TGTGCCAGCAGCTTACGCGGTTCCGAAGCTTTCTTT. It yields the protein CASSLRGSEAFF.

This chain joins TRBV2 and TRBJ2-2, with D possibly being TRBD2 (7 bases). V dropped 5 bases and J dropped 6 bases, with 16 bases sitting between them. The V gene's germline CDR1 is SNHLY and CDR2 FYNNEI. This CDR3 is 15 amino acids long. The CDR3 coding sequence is TGTGCCAGCAGTATTACAGGGAGGGGTGCCGGGGAGCTGTTTTTT. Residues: CASSITGRGAGELFF.

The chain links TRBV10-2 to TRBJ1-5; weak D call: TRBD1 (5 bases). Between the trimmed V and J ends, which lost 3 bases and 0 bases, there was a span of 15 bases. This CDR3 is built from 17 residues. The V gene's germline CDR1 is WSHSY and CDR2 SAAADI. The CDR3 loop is CASSETAGGYSNQPQHF. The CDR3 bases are TGCGCCAGCAGTGAAACCGCTGGGGGGTATAGCAATCAGCCCCAGCATTTT.

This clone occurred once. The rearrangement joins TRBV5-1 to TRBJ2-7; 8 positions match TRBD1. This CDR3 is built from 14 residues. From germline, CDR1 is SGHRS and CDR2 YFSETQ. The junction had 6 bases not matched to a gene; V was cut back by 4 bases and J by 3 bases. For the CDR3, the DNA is TGCGCCAGCAGCGGGGGACAGGCAATCTACGAGCAGTACTTC. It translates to CASSGGQAIYEQYF.

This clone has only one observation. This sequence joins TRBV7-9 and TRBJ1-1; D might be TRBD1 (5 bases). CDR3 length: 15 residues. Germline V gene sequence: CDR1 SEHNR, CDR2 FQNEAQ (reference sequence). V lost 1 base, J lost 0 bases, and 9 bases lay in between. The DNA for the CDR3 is TGTGCCAGCAGCTTAGTGGGGCCAATGAACACTGAAGCTTTCTTT. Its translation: CASSLVGPMNTEAFF.

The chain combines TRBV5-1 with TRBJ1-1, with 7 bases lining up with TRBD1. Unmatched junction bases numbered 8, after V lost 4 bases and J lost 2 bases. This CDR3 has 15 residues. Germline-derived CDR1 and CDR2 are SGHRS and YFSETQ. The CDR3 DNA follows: TGCGCCAGCAGCGGAACACAGGGGAGAAACACTGAAGCTTTCTTT. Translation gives CASSGTQGRNTEAFF.

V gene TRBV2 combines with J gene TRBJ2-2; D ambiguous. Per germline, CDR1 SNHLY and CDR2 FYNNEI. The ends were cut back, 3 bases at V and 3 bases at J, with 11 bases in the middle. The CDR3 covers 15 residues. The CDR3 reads CASSELEPDTGELFF. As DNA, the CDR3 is TGTGCCAGCAGTGAGTTAGAACCCGACACCGGGGAGCTGTTTTTT.

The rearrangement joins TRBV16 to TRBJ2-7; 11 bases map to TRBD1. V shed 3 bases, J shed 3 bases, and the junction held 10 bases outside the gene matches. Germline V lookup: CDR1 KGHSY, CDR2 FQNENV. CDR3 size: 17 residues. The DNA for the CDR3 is TGTGCCAGCAGCCATAATACCGGGACAGGGGGGAACTACGAGCAGTACTTC. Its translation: CASSHNTGTGGNYEQYF. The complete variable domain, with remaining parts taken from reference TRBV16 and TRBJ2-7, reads GEEVAQTPKHLVRGEGQKAKLYCAPIKGHSYVFWYQQVLKNEFKFLISFQNENVFDETGMPKERFSAKCLPNSPCSLEIQATKLEDSAVYFCASSHNTGTGGNYEQYFGPGTRLTVT.

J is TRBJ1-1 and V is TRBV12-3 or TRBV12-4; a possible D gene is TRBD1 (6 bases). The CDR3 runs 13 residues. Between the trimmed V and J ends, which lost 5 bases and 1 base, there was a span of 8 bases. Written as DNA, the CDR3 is TGTGCCAGCAGTGGACAGCAGAACACTGAAGCTTTCTTT. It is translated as CASSGQQNTEAFF.

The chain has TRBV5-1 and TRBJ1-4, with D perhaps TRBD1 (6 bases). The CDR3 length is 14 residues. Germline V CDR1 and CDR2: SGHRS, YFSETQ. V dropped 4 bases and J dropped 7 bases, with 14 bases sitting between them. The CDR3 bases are TGCGCCAGCAGCACACCAGGGGCCGGTGAAAAACTGTTTTTT. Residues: CASSTPGAGEKLFF.

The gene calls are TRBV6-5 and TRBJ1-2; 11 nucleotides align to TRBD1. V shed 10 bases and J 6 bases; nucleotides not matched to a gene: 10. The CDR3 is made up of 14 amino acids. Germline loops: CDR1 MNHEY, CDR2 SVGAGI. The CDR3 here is CATSGTGGFDGYTF. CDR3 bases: TGTGCCACCTCCGGGACAGGGGGATTCGATGGCTACACCTTC.

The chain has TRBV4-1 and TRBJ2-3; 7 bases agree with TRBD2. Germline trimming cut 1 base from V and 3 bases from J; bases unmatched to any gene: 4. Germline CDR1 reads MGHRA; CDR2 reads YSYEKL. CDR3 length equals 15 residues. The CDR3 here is CASSQVTSATDTQYF. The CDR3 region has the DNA TGCGCCAGCAGCCAAGTAACTAGCGCGACAGATACGCAGTATTTT.

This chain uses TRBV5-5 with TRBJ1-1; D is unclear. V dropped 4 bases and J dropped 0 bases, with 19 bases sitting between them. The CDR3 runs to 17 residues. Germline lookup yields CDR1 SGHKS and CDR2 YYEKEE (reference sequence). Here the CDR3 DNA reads TGTGCCAGCAGCCCGACACGAGCCAGTCCCATGAACACTGAAGCTTTCTTT. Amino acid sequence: CASSPTRASPMNTEAFF.

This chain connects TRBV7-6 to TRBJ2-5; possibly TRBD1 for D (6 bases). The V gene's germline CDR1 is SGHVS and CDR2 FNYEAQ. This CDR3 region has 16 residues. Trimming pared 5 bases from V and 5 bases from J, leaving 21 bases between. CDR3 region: CASSKSQQGRKETQYF. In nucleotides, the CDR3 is TGTGCCAGCAGCAAGAGCCAACAGGGTAGAAAGGAGACCCAGTACTTC.

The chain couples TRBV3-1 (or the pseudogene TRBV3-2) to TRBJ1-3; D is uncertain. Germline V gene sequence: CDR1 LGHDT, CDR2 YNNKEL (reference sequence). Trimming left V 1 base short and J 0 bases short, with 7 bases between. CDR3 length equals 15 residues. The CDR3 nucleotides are TGTGCCAGCAGCCAAGGTCGCGCCTCTGGAAACACCATATATTTT. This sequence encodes CASSQGRASGNTIYF.

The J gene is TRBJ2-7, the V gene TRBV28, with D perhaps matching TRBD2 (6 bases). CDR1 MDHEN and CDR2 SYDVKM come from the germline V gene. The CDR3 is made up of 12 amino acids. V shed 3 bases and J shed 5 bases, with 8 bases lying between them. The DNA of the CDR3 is TGTGCCAGCAGTTTGGCGGGGAACGAGCAGTACTTC. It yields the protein CASSLAGNEQYF.